A single T cell receptor beta chain is shown here with its context. Its antigen is unknown. This entry belongs to a study of CD8 T cell repertoires and HIV-1 epitope variants. Study details: T cells were stimulated with Twenty-five Gag and Nef peptides separately. Controls included no peptide, Ebola AY9 epitope, and a CMV, EBV, flu pool. Study-wide results and limits: This assay reports beta chains of antigen-expanded cells, not T cell function.

Sequenced by immunoSEQ multiplex PCR; TCRdb stores in-frame clones only, minus some. This sample has more than 5,500 clones; around 66% occur once, and the top ten carry approximately 47%. Between the trimmed V and J ends, which lost 2 bases and 10 bases, there was a span of 9 bases. The CDR3 totals 13 residues. Germline assignment: CDR1 MNHNY and CDR2 SVGAGI (reference sequence). The genes are TRBV6-6 and TRBJ1-6, with D possibly matching TRBD1 (6 bases). The specimen sequenced was cultured CD8+ T cells derived from PBMCs. The sequence was obtained from a male donor with HIV. The CDR3: CASSYPGDSPLHF. CDR3 bases: TGTGCCAGCAGTTACCCAGGGGACTCACCCCTCCACTTT.